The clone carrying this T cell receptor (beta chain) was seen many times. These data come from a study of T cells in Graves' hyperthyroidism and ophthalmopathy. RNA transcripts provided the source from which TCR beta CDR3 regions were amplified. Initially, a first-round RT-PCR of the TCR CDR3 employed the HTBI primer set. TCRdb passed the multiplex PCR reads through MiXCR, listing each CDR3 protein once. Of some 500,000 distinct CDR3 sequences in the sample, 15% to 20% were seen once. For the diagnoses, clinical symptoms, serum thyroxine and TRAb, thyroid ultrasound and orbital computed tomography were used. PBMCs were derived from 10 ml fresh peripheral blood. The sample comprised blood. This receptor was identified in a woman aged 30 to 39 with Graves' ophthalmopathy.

The CDR3 coding sequence is TGTGCCAGCAGGGGACTAGTTAATGAGCAGTTCTTC. As protein: CASRGLVNEQFF. The chain recombines TRBV5-6 with TRBJ2-1; 8 nucleotides align to TRBD2. The CDR3 length is 12 residues. The trim removed 5 bases at V and 7 bases at J, leaving 2 bases unmatched. Germline V gives CDR1 SGHDT, CDR2 YYEEEE.